Listed here is a single T cell receptor (beta chain). The antigen remains unidentified. The DNA input per sorted-subset replicate PCR was 200 ng, corresponding to 28,000 or so T cell genomes. Methods used by the authors: Quality scores were absent from the junction-only immunoSEQ sequences, so filtering differed. The assay was immunoSEQ multiplex PCR, and TCRdb's table has in-frame clones only and misses some. Clone size and the V and J calls come from that table; the DNA yielded D and trimming. Of about 1 million clones in the sample, approximately 68% are singletons; the top ten hold approximately 1.5%. The sample comes from a study of shared clonotypes between healthy human individuals. Overall study results and limits: Generation probabilities were higher for clonotypes shared across all four sorted-subset donors than for unshared ones. Blood was the only sampled material, and tissue repertoires likely differ.

This sequence was found in a man younger than 35 in good health. Sequencing used memory CD4+ T cells sorted from blood. Subset indicated: CD45RA-negative fraction.

Here the CDR3 DNA reads TGTGCCAGCAGTGCCCGGGGACCGAACTCCTACGAGCAGTACTTC. Its translation is CASSARGPNSYEQYF. The gene calls are TRBV6-1 and TRBJ2-7, with D perhaps assigned TRBD1 or TRBD2 (5 bases each). Germline CDR1 reads MNHNS; CDR2 reads SASEGT. This CDR3 has 15 amino acids. With 4 bases removed from V and 0 bases from J, the gap between germline ends came to 13 bases.